Shown below are 31 T cell receptor beta chains from a single sample sequenced in a study of T cell clonality in common variable immunodeficiency. Here immunoSEQ multiplex PCR was the method, and the copy in TCRdb shows in-frame clones only, minus some. The repertoire has some 45,000 clones, none seen only once; the ten largest take around 2.1%. Sequencing input: peripheral blood mononuclear cells. These receptors were obtained from a person aged 18 to 69 in good health.

This clone has a handful of counts. Sequencing ends 3 residues short of the CDR3 end; the germline J gene provides the rest. The chain employs TRBV7-9 and TRBJ2-5; 11 bases align to TRBD1. Germline trimming cut 5 bases from V and 5 bases from J; bases unmatched to any gene: 7. The CDR3 extends over 15 amino acids. Germline CDR1 SEHNR, CDR2 FQNEAQ (reference sequence). The sequenced CDR3 bases are TGTGCCAGCAGCCAAGGACAGGGGGCGCAGGAGACC. It specifies CASSQGQGAQET. The whole CDR3 protein is CASSQGQGAQETQYF. Variable domain in full (rest from reference TRBV7-9 and TRBJ2-5): DTGVSQNPRHKITKRGQNVTFRCDPISEHNRLYWYRQTLGQGPEFLTYFQNEAQLEKSRLLSDRFSAERPKGSFSTLEIQRTEQGDSAMYLCASSQGQGAQETQYFGPGTRLLVL.

This clone has ten or more counts. The CDR3 extends 3 residues past the end of the read, so its final part is completed from the germline J gene. This chain connects TRBV19 to TRBJ2-2, with D maybe TRBD2 (6 bases). CDR3 length equals 13 residues. Germline CDR1 LNHDA, CDR2 SQIVND (reference sequence). The V gene lost 4 bases and the J gene lost 6 bases, with 9 bases spanning the gap. The sequenced part of the CDR3 DNA is TGTGCCAGTAGTACCGGGGGAGCCGGGGAG. Translated, it gives CASSTGGAGE. The whole CDR3 protein reads CASSTGGAGELFF. The full variable domain, in which reference TRBV19 and TRBJ2-2 provide the parts outside the CDR3, is DGGITQSPKYLFRKEGQNVTLSCEQNLNHDAMYWYRQDPGQGLRLIYYSQIVNDFQKGDIAEGYSVSREKKESFPLTVTSAQKNPTAFYLCASSTGGAGELFFGEGSRLTVL.

Ten or more counts support this clone. The missing CDR3 end, 3 residues past where the read stops, is filled in from the germline J gene. This chain joins TRBV20-1 and TRBJ1-5; possibly TRBD1 for D (5 bases). Germline V gene data show CDR1 as DFQATT and CDR2 as SNEGSKA (reference sequence). V was cut by 6 bases and J by 4 bases, with 16 bases left in between. This CDR3 has 14 amino acids. CDR3 bases read: TGCAGTGCCGGGCCGGGGGGGTGGAATCAGCCC. It specifies CSAGPGGWNQP. The complete CDR3 protein is CSAGPGGWNQPQHF.

This clone occurred many times. The CDR3 DNA, read in part, is TGTGCCAGCAGTAGACAGAGCCCTGGAAACACC. It translates to CASSRQSPGNT. The entire CDR3 protein reads CASSRQSPGNTIYF. The chain employs TRBV2 and TRBJ1-3, with D possibly being TRBD1 (5 bases). The read terminates 3 residues before the CDR3 end, so the remaining end is supplied by the germline J gene. Trimming left V 5 bases short and J 2 bases short, with 10 bases between. The CDR3 covers 14 residues. Looked up from germline, CDR1 is SNHLY and CDR2 is FYNNEI.

At least ten counts were recorded for this clone. The read terminates 3 residues ahead of where the CDR3 ends, so the germline J gene completes it. V is TRBV7-2 and J is TRBJ2-3; no definite D call. V shed 1 base and J shed 1 base, with 9 bases lying between them. Germline V gene sequence: CDR1 SGHTA, CDR2 FQGNSA. The CDR3 runs 15 residues. The CDR3: CASSLGAGGTDTQYF. The sequenced part of the CDR3 DNA is TGTGCCAGCAGCTTAGGAGCAGGCGGCACAGATACG.

This clone was seen repeatedly, ten times or more. The CDR3 is cut off 3 residues early in the read; its end comes from the germline J gene. The V and J genes are TRBV20-1 and TRBJ1-2; D unresolved. This CDR3 spans 15 amino acids. Deletions cut 0 bases from V and 6 bases from J, with 17 bases between. The germline V gene encodes CDR1 DFQATT and CDR2 SNEGSKA (reference sequence). CDR3 sequence: CSARDAGPKGDGYTF. Partial CDR3 DNA: TGCAGTGCTAGAGATGCGGGCCCGAAAGGAGATGGC.

This clone was detected many times. This CDR3 reads CSPDREAGNTDTQYF. Partial CDR3 DNA: TGCAGCCCCGATCGCGAAGCGGGGAACACAGATACG. This chain joins TRBV20-1 and TRBJ2-3; 7 bases agree with TRBD2. The CDR3 goes on 3 residues after the read ends, and that part is filled in from the germline J gene. CDR1 DFQATT and CDR2 SNEGSKA come from the germline V gene (reference sequence). The length of the CDR3 is 15 residues.

Comments on this clone: The missing CDR3 end, 3 residues past where the read stops, is filled in from the germline J gene. The chain has TRBV7-6 and TRBJ1-1; a possible D gene is TRBD1 (6 bases). The CDR3 length is 16 residues. Germline V gene data show CDR1 as SGHVS and CDR2 as FNYEAQ. The CDR3 sequence: CASSPGGPSGANVAFF. The DNA read from the CDR3 is TGTGCCAGCAGCCCCGGGGGGCCCTCTGGGGCCAACGTA.

The table lists this clone with many counts. Read coverage stops 3 residues before the CDR3 terminus; the germline J gene supplies the remainder. The chain employs TRBV5-1 and TRBJ2-3; D may be TRBD2 (6 bases). The germline CDR1 and CDR2 sequences are SGHRS and YFSETQ. The CDR3 runs to 15 residues. The part of the CDR3 DNA that was read is TGCGCCAGCAGCGGATACTCCGGGACTCACTACGCG. Residues: CASSGYSGTHYA. The complete CDR3 protein is CASSGYSGTHYAQYF.

In its sample, this clone was seen many times. The sequenced part of the CDR3 DNA is TGTGCCAGCAGCCGGAGCACAGAAAACACTGAA. Residues: CASSRSTENTE. The entire CDR3 sequence reads CASSRSTENTEAFF. The chain recombines TRBV5-6 with TRBJ1-1; unclear D gene. The CDR3 goes on 3 residues after the read ends, and that part is filled in from the germline J gene. The V gene's germline CDR1 is SGHDT and CDR2 YYEEEE. V lost 4 bases, J lost 2 bases, and 12 bases lay in between. CDR3 length equals 14 residues.

This clone showed up many times. The covered CDR3 bases are TGTGCCAGCAGTGGCGGCGGGGGGGATGTCGATGAG. The encoded protein is CASSGGGGDVDE. The whole CDR3 sequence reads CASSGGGGDVDEQFF. The chain joins TRBV2 to TRBJ2-1; 9 bases are a match to TRBD2. The CDR3 goes on 3 residues after the read ends, and that part is filled in from the germline J gene. The junction had 9 bases not matched to a gene; V was cut back by 4 bases and J by 8 bases. Germline V gene data show CDR1 as SNHLY and CDR2 as FYNNEI. The CDR3 has 15 residues.

This clone was observed at least ten times. From the germline J gene comes the end of the CDR3, since the read stops 3 residues before it. The chain uses TRBV5-5 and TRBJ2-7, with 7 bases matching TRBD1. Germline CDR1 reads SGHKS; CDR2 reads YYEKEE (reference sequence). V shed 4 bases, J shed 3 bases, and the junction held 10 bases outside the gene matches. The CDR3 contains 15 residues. Partial CDR3 DNA: TGTGCCAGCAGCCCTGTAACGGGACAGTTCTACGAG. It codes for CASSPVTGQFYE. The CDR3 in full is CASSPVTGQFYEQYF.

This clone was seen ten or more times. The DNA ends 3 residues before the CDR3 does, and the rest of the CDR3 is filled in from the germline J gene. The chain recombines TRBV7-3 with TRBJ2-3; perhaps TRBD2 as D (7 bases). The V and J ends lost 2 bases and 2 bases respectively, with 11 bases between them. The CDR3 length is 15 residues. CDR1 is SGHTA, CDR2 FQGTGA, per germline. The sequenced part of the CDR3 DNA is TGTGCCAGCAGCTTATCGGGGGGCTACACAGATACG. Residues: CASSLSGGYTDT. The entire CDR3 sequence reads CASSLSGGYTDTQYF.

This clone was seen many times. The read comes to an end 3 residues before the CDR3 does, leaving the germline J gene to fill in the end. The chain links TRBV30 to TRBJ1-5; tentatively, D is TRBD1 (6 bases). The CDR3 is made up of 15 amino acids. Looked up from germline, CDR1 is GTSNPN and CDR2 is SVGIG (reference sequence). Trimming shortened V by 1 base and J by 0 bases, and 10 bases separated the two germline ends. Partial CDR3 DNA: TGTGCCTGGAGTGCAGACAGGCATAGCAATCAGCCC. As protein: CAWSADRHSNQP. The whole CDR3 sequence is CAWSADRHSNQPQHF. The full variable domain, with the rest looked up from reference TRBV30 and TRBJ1-5, is SQTIHQWPATLVQPVGSPLSLECTVEGTSNPNLYWYRQAAGRGLQLLFYSVGIGQISSEVPQNLSASRPQDRQFILSSKKLLLSDSGFYLCAWSADRHSNQPQHFGDGTRLSIL.

This clone came up many times. The DNA ends 3 residues before the CDR3 does, and the rest of the CDR3 is filled in from the germline J gene. The same CDR3 arises from other DNA sequences in this sample as well. This chain uses TRBV30 with TRBJ1-3; 10 bases align to TRBD1. The CDR3 spans 14 residues. Germline V CDR1 and CDR2: GTSNPN, SVGIG (reference sequence). With V trimmed by 8 bases and J by 3 bases, 7 bases remained unmatched. The DNA read from the CDR3 is TGTGCCCAGAAGACAGGGGGCTATGGAAACACC. It yields the protein CAQKTGGYGNT. The full CDR3 sequence reads CAQKTGGYGNTIYF.

This clone was detected many times. The read halts 3 residues ahead of the CDR3 end, with the missing end drawn from the germline J gene. The chain carries TRBV11-2 and TRBJ2-3, with 9 positions matching TRBD2. Germline-derived CDR1 and CDR2 are SGHAT and FQNNGV. The CDR3 contains 14 residues. V was pared by 8 bases and J by 8 bases, with 11 bases of the junction left unmatched. The DNA read from the CDR3 is TGTGCCAGCGACCCGGGACTAGCTCTTGGTACG. Translating it yields CASDPGLALGT. The full CDR3 reads CASDPGLALGTQYF.

This clone was counted at least ten times. With the read ending 3 residues before the CDR3 end, the germline J gene is used to fill in that end. The V gene is TRBV7-3, the J gene TRBJ1-1; 7 bases align to TRBD1. There are 13 residues in the CDR3. Germline lookup yields CDR1 SGHTA and CDR2 FQGTGA. The trim removed 3 bases at V and 3 bases at J, leaving 1 base unmatched. The part of the CDR3 DNA that was read is TGTGCCAGCAGCTTCCAGGGGGACACTGAA. Its translation: CASSFQGDTE. The whole CDR3 sequence reads CASSFQGDTEAFF.

This clone was picked up many times. The CDR3 extends 3 residues past the end of the read, so its final part is completed from the germline J gene. The genes are TRBV28 and TRBJ2-7, with 7 nucleotides matching TRBD2. CDR3 length equals 15 residues. Unmatched junction bases numbered 15, after V lost 10 bases and J lost 3 bases. Germline V gives CDR1 MDHEN, CDR2 SYDVKM. CDR3 amino acids: CAISSPGGGLYEQYF. Partial CDR3 DNA: TGTGCCATCTCTTCGCCGGGGGGAGGACTCTACGAG.

As regards this clone: The read terminates 3 residues ahead of where the CDR3 ends, so the germline J gene completes it. The chain uses TRBV19 and TRBJ1-1; D remains unclear. Germline CDR1 LNHDA, CDR2 SQIVND (reference sequence). This CDR3 contains 12 residues. The part of the CDR3 DNA that was read is TGTGCCAGTAGTATAGTGAAACAAAAA. Translated: CASSIVKQK. Given in full, the CDR3 is CASSIVKQKAFF.

This clone was observed many times. The CDR3 end lies 3 residues beyond the end of the read and is filled in from the germline J gene. The V and J genes are TRBV18 and TRBJ2-1, with 13 bases lining up with TRBD2. V shed 2 bases, J shed 7 bases, and the junction held 23 bases outside the gene matches. Germline CDR1 reads KGHSH; CDR2 reads LQKENI. The CDR3 is 22 amino acids. Here the CDR3 reads CASSPERPGQGTSGRALNEQFF. The covered CDR3 bases are TGTGCCAGCTCACCAGAGCGCCCGGGACAGGGCACTAGCGGGAGGGCCTTGAATGAG.

This clone was counted at least ten times. The read halts 3 residues ahead of the CDR3 end, with the missing end drawn from the germline J gene. The chain is built from TRBV20-1 and TRBJ2-2; no reliable D call. The germline CDR1 and CDR2 sequences are DFQATT and SNEGSKA (reference sequence). This CDR3 is 13 amino acids long. V was cut by 0 bases and J by 0 bases, with 2 bases left in between. The sequenced CDR3 bases are TGCAGTGCTAGAGACACGAACACCGGGGAG. Its protein is CSARDTNTGE. The whole CDR3 protein reads CSARDTNTGELFF.

Many counts were recorded for this clone. The read halts 3 residues ahead of the CDR3 end, with the missing end drawn from the germline J gene. V is TRBV12-3 or TRBV12-4 and J is TRBJ1-1, with 7 positions matching TRBD1. J gave up 5 bases and V 5 bases, and 5 bases lay outside the gene matches. This CDR3 comprises 13 residues. CDR3 amino acids: CASSPYRGTEAFF. CDR3 DNA (partial): TGTGCCAGCAGTCCATACAGGGGTACTGAA.

This clone was observed a few times. Here the CDR3 reads CASSSTSGSRYEQYF. The sequenced CDR3 bases are TGTGCCAGCAGCTCAACTAGCGGGAGTAGGTACGAG. The V gene is TRBV11-2, the J gene TRBJ2-7; 11 positions match TRBD2. The missing CDR3 end, 3 residues past where the read stops, is filled in from the germline J gene. Germline CDR1 is SGHAT and CDR2 is FQNNGV. The CDR3 runs to 15 residues. The J segment lost 4 bases and the V segment lost 4 bases, leaving 6 bases of the junction unmatched.

This clone has ten or more counts. Read coverage stops 3 residues before the CDR3 terminus; the germline J gene supplies the remainder. The chain joins TRBV20-1 to TRBJ1-2, with 10 bases matching TRBD1. The CDR3 has 14 amino acids. V shed 6 bases, J shed 1 base, and the junction held 5 bases outside the gene matches. In germline, CDR1 is DFQATT, CDR2 SNEGSKA (reference sequence). The DNA read from the CDR3 is TGCAGTGCCACGGGACAGGGGATTAACTATGGC. Translation: CSATGQGINYG. The complete CDR3 sequence is CSATGQGINYGYTF.

Ten or more counts support this clone. Read coverage stops 3 residues before the CDR3 terminus; the germline J gene supplies the remainder. The rearrangement joins TRBV19 to TRBJ2-2; the match to TRBD1 covers 10 bases. CDR1 LNHDA and CDR2 SQIVND come from the germline V gene (reference sequence). Trimming removed 6 bases from V and 2 bases from J; junction bases left unmatched: 6. This CDR3 has 16 amino acids. The sequenced part of the CDR3 DNA is TGTGCCAGTAGGGGAGGGACAGGGGTTAACACCGGGGAG. It codes for CASRGGTGVNTGE. The complete CDR3 reads CASRGGTGVNTGELFF.

In its sample, this clone was seen a few times. A much bigger clone sits one base away, suggesting this may be a read error. The missing CDR3 end, 3 residues past where the read stops, is filled in from the germline J gene. The J gene is TRBJ2-5, the V gene TRBV7-3; TRBD2 might be the D (7 bases). CDR3 size: 15 residues. Germline-derived CDR1 and CDR2 are SGHTA and FQGTGA. The CDR3 DNA, read in part, is TGTGCCAGCAGCTTAGGGGGGGCCAGCACAGATACC. Amino acids: CASSLGGASTDT. The complete CDR3 reads CASSLGGASTDTQYF.

This clone was picked up many times. The sequence runs out 3 residues before the end of the CDR3; the remainder is reconstructed from the germline J gene. The genes are TRBV20-1 and TRBJ2-3; the match to TRBD2 covers 8 bases. The germline gives CDR1 DFQATT, CDR2 SNEGSKA (reference sequence). The CDR3 spans 13 residues. J was trimmed by 4 bases and V by 5 bases; bases with no gene match: 5. CDR3 region: CSAEGLASDTQYF. CDR3 DNA (partial): TGCAGTGCTGAAGGACTAGCATCAGATACG.

This clone was recorded at least ten times. Read sequence stops 3 residues before the CDR3 end, and the germline J gene provides the missing end. The gene calls are TRBV18 and TRBJ1-5, with 7 positions matching TRBD1. The junction had 9 bases not matched to a gene; V was cut back by 4 bases and J by 3 bases. Looked up from germline, CDR1 is KGHSH and CDR2 is LQKENI. This CDR3 is 16 amino acids long. The chain's CDR3 is CASSHFGDRLNQPQHF. CDR3 bases read: TGTGCCAGCTCACACTTCGGGGACAGACTCAATCAGCCC.

This clone was counted ten times or more. The observed sequence ends 3 residues before the CDR3 terminus, with the missing tail filled in from the germline J gene. The V and J genes are TRBV19 and TRBJ2-2, with TRBD1 matching over 8 bases. In germline, CDR1 is LNHDA, CDR2 SQIVND (reference sequence). The CDR3 spans 14 residues. V dropped 6 bases and J dropped 6; count of bases not matched to a gene: 6. The CDR3 loop is CASRQGARSGELFF. Partial CDR3 DNA: TGTGCCAGTAGGCAGGGGGCGAGGTCCGGGGAG. Supplemented by reference TRBV19 and TRBJ2-2, the full variable domain reads DGGITQSPKYLFRKEGQNVTLSCEQNLNHDAMYWYRQDPGQGLRLIYYSQIVNDFQKGDIAEGYSVSREKKESFPLTVTSAQKNPTAFYLCASRQGARSGELFFGEGSRLTVL.

Worth noting for this clone: From the germline J gene comes the end of the CDR3, since the read stops 3 residues before it. V is TRBV5-1 and J is TRBJ2-1, with 11 bases lining up with TRBD1. CDR3 size: 16 residues. The V gene end was trimmed by 4 bases and the J gene end by 4 bases; junction bases not matched to a gene: 7. Germline assignment: CDR1 SGHRS and CDR2 YFSETQ. CDR3 DNA, as far as it was read: TGCGCCAGCAGCGACGGACAGGGGGCGACTTACAATGAG. It encodes CASSDGQGATYNE. The entire CDR3 protein reads CASSDGQGATYNEQFF.

Details on this clone: The read ends 3 residues before the CDR3 terminus; that terminus is restored from the germline J gene. This sequence joins TRBV19 and TRBJ1-2; a possible D gene is TRBD1 (6 bases). CDR3 size: 13 residues. CDR1 and CDR2 (germline): LNHDA, SQIVND (reference sequence). The CDR3 region is CASSIGDTYDYTF. The part of the CDR3 DNA that was read is TGTGCCAGTAGTATAGGGGACACCTACGAC.